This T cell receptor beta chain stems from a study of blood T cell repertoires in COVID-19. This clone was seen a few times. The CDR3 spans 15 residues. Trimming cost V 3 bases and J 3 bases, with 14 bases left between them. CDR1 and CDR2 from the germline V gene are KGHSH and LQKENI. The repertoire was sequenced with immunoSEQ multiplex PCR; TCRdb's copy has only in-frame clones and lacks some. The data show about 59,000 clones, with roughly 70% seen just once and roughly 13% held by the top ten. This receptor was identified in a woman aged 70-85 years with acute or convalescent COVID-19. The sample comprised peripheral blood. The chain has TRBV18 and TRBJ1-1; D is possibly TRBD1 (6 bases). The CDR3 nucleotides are TGTGCCAGCTCACCGTATGGAGGGGGGGACACTGAAGCTTTCTTT. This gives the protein CASSPYGGGDTEAFF.